The sequence of this T cell receptor (beta chain) was determined in a study of cytomegalovirus exposure and HLA in healthy donors. Regarding the study as a whole: Apparent HLA restriction characterized most CMV-associated TCR beta chains in a later analysis.

The CDR3 is 11 amino acids. Germline assignment: CDR1 ENHRY and CDR2 SYGVKD. V was trimmed by 8 bases and J by 1 base, leaving 5 bases between them. With 60 Vbeta and 13 Jbeta primers, the PCR was carried out. The method was immunoSEQ multiplex PCR; TCRdb's version includes in-frame clones alone and lacks a portion of them. There are about 92,000 clones in the sample; 81% occur only once, and about 1.2% lies in the top ten. Comment on this clone: Its antigen is not identified.

Sequenced sample: PBMCs. This receptor was taken from a girl aged 2 to 9 in good health and CMV-seropositive. The chain combines TRBV10-3 with TRBJ1-1, with D uncertain. The chain's CDR3 is CAIRGNTEAFF. CDR3 bases: TGTGCCATCCGGGGGAACACTGAAGCTTTCTTT.